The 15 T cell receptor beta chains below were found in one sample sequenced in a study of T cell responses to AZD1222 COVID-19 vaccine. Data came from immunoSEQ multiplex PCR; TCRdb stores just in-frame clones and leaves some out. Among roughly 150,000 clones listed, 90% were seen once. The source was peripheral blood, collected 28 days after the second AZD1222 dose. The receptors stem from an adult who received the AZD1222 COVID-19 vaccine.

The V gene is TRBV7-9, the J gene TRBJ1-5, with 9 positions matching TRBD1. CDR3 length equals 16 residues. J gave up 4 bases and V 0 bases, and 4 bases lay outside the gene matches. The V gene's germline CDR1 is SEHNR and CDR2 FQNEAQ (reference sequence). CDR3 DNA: TGTGCCAGCAGCTTAGCGACCGGGACAGGGAATCAGCCCCAGCATTTT. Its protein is CASSLATGTGNQPQHF.

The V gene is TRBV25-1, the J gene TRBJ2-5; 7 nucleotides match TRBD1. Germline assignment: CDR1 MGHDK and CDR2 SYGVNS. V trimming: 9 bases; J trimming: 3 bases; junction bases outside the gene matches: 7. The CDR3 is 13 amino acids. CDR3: CASRQGWEETQYF. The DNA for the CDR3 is TGTGCCAGTAGACAGGGTTGGGAAGAGACCCAGTACTTC.

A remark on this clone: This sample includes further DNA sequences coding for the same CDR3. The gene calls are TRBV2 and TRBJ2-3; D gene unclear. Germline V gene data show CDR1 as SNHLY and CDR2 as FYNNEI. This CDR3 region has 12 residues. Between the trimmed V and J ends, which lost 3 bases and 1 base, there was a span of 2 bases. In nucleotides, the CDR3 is TGTGCCAGCAGTGAGGGCACAGATACGCAGTATTTT. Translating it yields CASSEGTDTQYF.

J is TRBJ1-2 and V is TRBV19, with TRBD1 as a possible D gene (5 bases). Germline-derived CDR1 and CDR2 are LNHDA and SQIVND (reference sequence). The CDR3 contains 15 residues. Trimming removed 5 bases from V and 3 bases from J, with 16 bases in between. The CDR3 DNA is TGTGCCAGTAGTCCCAGGGATGGAGGAGACTATGGCTACACCTTC. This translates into CASSPRDGGDYGYTF.

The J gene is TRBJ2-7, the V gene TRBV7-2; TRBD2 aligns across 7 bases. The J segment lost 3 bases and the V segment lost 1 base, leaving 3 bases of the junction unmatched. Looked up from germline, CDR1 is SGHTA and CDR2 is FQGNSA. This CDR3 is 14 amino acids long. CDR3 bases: TGTGCCAGCAGCTTAGGGCTAGCGGTCTACGAGCAGTACTTC. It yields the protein CASSLGLAVYEQYF.

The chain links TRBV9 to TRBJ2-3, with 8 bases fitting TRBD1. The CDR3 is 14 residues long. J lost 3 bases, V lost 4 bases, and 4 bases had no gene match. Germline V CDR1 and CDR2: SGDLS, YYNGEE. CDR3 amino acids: CASSTGGWTDTQYF. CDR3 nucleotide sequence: TGTGCCAGCAGCACAGGGGGGTGGACAGATACGCAGTATTTT.

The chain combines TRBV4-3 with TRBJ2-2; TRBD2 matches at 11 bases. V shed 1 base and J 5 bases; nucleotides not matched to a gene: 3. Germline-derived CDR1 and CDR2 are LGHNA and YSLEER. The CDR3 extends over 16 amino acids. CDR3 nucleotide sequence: TGCGCCAGCAGCCAAGTAGCGGGAGGGCGGACCGGGGAGCTGTTTTTT. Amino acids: CASSQVAGGRTGELFF.

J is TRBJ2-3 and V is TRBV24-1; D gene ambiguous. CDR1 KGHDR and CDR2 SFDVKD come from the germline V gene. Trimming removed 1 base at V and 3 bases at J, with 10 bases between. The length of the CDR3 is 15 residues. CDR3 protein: CATSDLSLQTDTQYF. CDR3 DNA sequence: TGTGCCACCAGTGATTTAAGTCTTCAGACAGATACGCAGTATTTT.

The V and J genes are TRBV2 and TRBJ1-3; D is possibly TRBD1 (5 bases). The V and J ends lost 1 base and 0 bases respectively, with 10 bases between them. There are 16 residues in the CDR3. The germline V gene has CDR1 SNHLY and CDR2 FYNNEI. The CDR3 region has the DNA TGTGCCAGCAGTGAAGTTGGGGCCTCCTCTGGAAACACCATATATTTT. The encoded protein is CASSEVGASSGNTIYF.

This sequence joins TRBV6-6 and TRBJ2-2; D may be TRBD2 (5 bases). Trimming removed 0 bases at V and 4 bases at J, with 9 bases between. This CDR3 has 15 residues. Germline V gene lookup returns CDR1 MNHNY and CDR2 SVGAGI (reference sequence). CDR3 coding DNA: TGTGCCAGCAGTTACTCTCGGGGTGGCACCGGGGAGCTGTTTTTT. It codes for CASSYSRGGTGELFF.

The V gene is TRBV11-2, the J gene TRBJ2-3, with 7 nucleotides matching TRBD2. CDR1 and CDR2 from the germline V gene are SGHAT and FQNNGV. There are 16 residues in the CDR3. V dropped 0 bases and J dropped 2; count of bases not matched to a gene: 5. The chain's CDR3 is CASSLETSRYTDTQYF. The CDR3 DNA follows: TGTGCCAGCAGCTTAGAGACTAGCAGATACACAGATACGCAGTATTTT.

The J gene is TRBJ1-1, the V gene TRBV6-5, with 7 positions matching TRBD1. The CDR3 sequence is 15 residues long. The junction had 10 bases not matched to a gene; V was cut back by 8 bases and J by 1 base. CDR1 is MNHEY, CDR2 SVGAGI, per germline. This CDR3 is CASASAAGGNTEAFF. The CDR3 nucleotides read TGTGCCAGCGCTTCGGCGGCAGGGGGGAACACTGAAGCTTTCTTT.

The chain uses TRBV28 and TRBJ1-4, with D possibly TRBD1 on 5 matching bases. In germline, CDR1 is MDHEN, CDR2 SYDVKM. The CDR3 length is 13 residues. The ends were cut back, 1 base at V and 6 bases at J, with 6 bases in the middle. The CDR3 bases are TGTGCCAGCAGTTTATCAGGGTATGAAAAACTGTTTTTT. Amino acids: CASSLSGYEKLFF. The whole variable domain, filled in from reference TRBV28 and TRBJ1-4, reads DVKVTQSSRYLVKRTGEKVFLECVQDMDHENMFWYRQDPGLGLRLIYFSYDVKMKEKGDIPEGYSVSREKKERFSLILESASTNQTSMYLCASSLSGYEKLFFGSGTQLSVL.

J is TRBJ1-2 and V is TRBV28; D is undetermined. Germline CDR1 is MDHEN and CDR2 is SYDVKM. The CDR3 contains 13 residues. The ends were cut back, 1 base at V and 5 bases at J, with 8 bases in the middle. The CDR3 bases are TGTGCCAGCAGTTTATTAGGAGGGTATGGCTACACCTTC. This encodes CASSLLGGYGYTF.

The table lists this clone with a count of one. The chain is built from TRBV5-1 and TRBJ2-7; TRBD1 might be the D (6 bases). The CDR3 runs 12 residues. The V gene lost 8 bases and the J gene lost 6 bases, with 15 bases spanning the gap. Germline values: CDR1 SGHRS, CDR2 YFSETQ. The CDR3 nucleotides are TGCGCCAGTAACAGGGAACGGTCCGAGCAGTACTTC. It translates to CASNRERSEQYF. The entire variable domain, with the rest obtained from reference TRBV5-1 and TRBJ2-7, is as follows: KAGVTQTPRYLIKTRGQQVTLSCSPISGHRSVSWYQQTPGQGLQFLFEYFSETQRNKGNFPGRFSGRQFSNSRSEMNVSTLELGDSALYLCASNRERSEQYFGPGTRLTVT.